One sample yielded the 9 T cell receptor beta chains listed below, sequenced in a study of T cell responses to AZD1222 COVID-19 vaccine. Using immunoSEQ multiplex PCR, the repertoire was profiled, and TCRdb retains in-frame clones only, with some absent. The sample lists about 100,000 clones; 80% to 90% were seen once. This specimen was peripheral blood, taken on day 0 of AZD1222 vaccination. The receptors were gathered from an adult in good health.

In this sample, this clone turned up once. The chain carries TRBV6-2 or TRBV6-3 and TRBJ2-3, with D unresolved. The CDR3 runs 15 residues. The germline V gene encodes CDR1 MNHEY and CDR2 SVGEGT. V shed 5 bases and J shed 7 bases, with 19 bases lying between them. Written as DNA, the CDR3 is TGTGCCAGCAGTCCCGGACGAAATCTTCCAAATACGCAGTATTTT. Amino acid sequence: CASSPGRNLPNTQYF.

The V and J genes are TRBV4-3 and TRBJ1-2, with D uncertain. The CDR3 runs 12 residues. V shed 0 bases and J shed 8 bases, with 7 bases lying between them. From germline, CDR1 is LGHNA and CDR2 YSLEER. The chain's CDR3 is CASSQDYIGYTF. The CDR3 DNA reads TGCGCCAGCAGCCAAGACTACATCGGCTACACCTTC.

This chain links TRBV3-1 (or the pseudogene TRBV3-2) with TRBJ1-1, with TRBD1 as a possible D gene (5 bases). Looked up from germline, CDR1 is LGHDT and CDR2 is YNNKEL (reference sequence). This CDR3 has 14 amino acids. V shed 4 bases and J shed 8 bases, with 17 bases lying between them. CDR3 region: CASSLQIGGREAFF. For the CDR3, the DNA is TGTGCCAGCAGCCTCCAAATTGGGGGACGGGAAGCTTTCTTT.

The J gene is TRBJ1-6, the V gene TRBV12-5, with D maybe TRBD1 (6 bases). Between the trimmed V and J ends, which lost 5 bases and 5 bases, there was a span of 16 bases. CDR1 and CDR2 (germline): LGHNT, FRNRAP. This CDR3 is 16 amino acids long. The CDR3 sequence: CASGPNPTGDNSPLHF. CDR3 bases: TGTGCTAGTGGTCCAAACCCGACAGGAGATAATTCACCCCTCCACTTT. Complete variable domain (other parts from reference TRBV12-5 and TRBJ1-6): DARVTQTPRHKVTEMGQEVTMRCQPILGHNTVFWYRQTMMQGLELLAYFRNRAPLDDSGMPKDRFSAEMPDATLATLKIQPSEPRDSAVYFCASGPNPTGDNSPLHFGNGTRLTVT.

J is TRBJ1-5 and V is TRBV6-5; 7 bases are a match to TRBD1. Germline CDR1 MNHEY, CDR2 SVGAGI. The CDR3 sequence is 15 residues long. The trim removed 7 bases at V and 0 bases at J, leaving 6 bases unmatched. The chain's CDR3 is CASIRQGDSNQPQHF. The CDR3 coding sequence is TGTGCCAGCATACGGCAGGGGGATAGCAATCAGCCCCAGCATTTT.

The chain's CDR3 is CASVSRYEQYF. In DNA, the CDR3 is TGTGCCAGCGTCTCCCGCTACGAGCAGTACTTC. The V gene is TRBV28, the J gene TRBJ2-7, with no clear D. The CDR3 has 11 residues. CDR1 MDHEN and CDR2 SYDVKM come from the germline V gene. V gave up 8 bases and J gave up 3 bases, with 8 bases separating them.

The genes are TRBV19 and TRBJ2-1, with 14 positions matching TRBD2. Germline CDR1 reads LNHDA; CDR2 reads SQIVND (reference sequence). V was clipped by 4 bases and J by 0 bases; unmatched bases: 5. CDR3 length: 18 residues. The CDR3 spells CASSRRLAGGLSYNEQFF. DNA for the CDR3: TGTGCCAGTAGTAGGCGACTAGCGGGGGGGCTCTCCTACAATGAGCAGTTCTTC.

This clone showed up just once. The chain carries TRBV6-5 and TRBJ1-1, with D perhaps matching TRBD1 (5 bases). The germline gives CDR1 MNHEY, CDR2 SVGAGI. This CDR3 contains 13 residues. V lost 7 bases, J lost 4 bases, and 13 bases lay in between. In nucleotides, the CDR3 is TGTGCCAGCATGGGGGGTGGGCTCACTGAAGCTTTCTTT. It yields the protein CASMGGGLTEAFF.

The CDR3 is CASSYGTGWANSPLHF. The CDR3, as DNA: TGTGCCAGCAGTTACGGCACAGGGTGGGCGAATTCACCCCTCCACTTT. The gene calls are TRBV6-5 and TRBJ1-6; possible D gene TRBD1, 6 bases. This CDR3 region has 16 residues. The germline gives CDR1 MNHEY, CDR2 SVGAGI. Trimming shortened V by 2 bases and J by 7 bases, and 15 bases separated the two germline ends.